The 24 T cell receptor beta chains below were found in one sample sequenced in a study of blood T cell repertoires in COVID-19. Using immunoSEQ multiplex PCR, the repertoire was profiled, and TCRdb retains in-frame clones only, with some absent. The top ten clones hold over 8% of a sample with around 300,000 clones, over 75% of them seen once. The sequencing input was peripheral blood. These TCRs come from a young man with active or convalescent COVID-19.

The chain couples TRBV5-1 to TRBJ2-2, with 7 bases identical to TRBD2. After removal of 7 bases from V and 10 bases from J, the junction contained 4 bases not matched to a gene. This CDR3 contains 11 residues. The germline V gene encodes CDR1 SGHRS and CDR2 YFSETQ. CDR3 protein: CASPRGVELFF. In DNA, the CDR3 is TGCGCCAGCCCACGGGGGGTGGAGCTGTTTTTT.

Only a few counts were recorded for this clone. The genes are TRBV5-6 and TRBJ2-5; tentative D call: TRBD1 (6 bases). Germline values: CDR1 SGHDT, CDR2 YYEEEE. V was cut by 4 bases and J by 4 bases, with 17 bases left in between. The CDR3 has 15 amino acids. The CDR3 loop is CASSNTGLPGETQYF. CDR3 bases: TGTGCCAGCAGCAATACAGGGCTGCCAGGAGAGACCCAGTACTTC. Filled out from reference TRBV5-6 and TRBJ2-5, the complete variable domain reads DAGVTQSPTHLIKTRGQQVTLRCSPKSGHDTVSWYQQALGQGPQFIFQYYEEEERQRGNFPDRFSGHQFPNYSSELNVNALLLGDSALYLCASSNTGLPGETQYFGPGTRLLVL.

As DNA, the CDR3 is TGTGCCACCAGTGATCCCCGGGACAGGGACGACACCATATATTTT. Its protein product is CATSDPRDRDDTIYF. The chain has TRBV24-1 and TRBJ1-3; 9 nucleotides match TRBD1. V gave up 3 bases and J gave up 8 bases; unmatched junction bases: 7. Germline V lookup: CDR1 KGHDR, CDR2 SFDVKD. The CDR3 loop spans 15 amino acids.

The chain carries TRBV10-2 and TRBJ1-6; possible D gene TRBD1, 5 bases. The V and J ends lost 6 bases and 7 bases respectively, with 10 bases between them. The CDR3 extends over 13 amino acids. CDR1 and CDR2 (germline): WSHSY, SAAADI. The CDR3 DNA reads TGCGCCAGCAGAGGGGTGCTAAATTCACCCCTCCACTTT. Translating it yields CASRGVLNSPLHF.

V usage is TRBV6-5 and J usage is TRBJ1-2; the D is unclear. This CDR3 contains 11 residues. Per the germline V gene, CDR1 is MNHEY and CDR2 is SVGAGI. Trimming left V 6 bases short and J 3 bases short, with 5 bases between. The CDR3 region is CASRQYYGYTF. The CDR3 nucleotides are TGTGCCAGCAGACAGTACTATGGCTACACCTTC.

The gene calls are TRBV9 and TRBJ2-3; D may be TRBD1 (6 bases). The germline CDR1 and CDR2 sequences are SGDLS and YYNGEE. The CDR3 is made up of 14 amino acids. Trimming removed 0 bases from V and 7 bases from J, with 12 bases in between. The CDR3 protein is CASSVEGVSYTQYF. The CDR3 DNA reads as TGTGCCAGCAGCGTAGAGGGGGTTTCATATACGCAGTATTTT.

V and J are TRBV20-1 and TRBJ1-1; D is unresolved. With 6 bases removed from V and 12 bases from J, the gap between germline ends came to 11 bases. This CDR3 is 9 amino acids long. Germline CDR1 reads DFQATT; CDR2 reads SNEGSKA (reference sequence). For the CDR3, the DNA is TGCAGTGCCCCAAATGGCCCTTTCTTT. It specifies CSAPNGPFF.

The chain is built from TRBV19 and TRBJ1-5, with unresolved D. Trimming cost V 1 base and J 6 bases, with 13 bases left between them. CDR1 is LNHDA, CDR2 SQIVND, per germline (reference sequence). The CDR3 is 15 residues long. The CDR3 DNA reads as TGTGCCAGTAGTATAGTTGGAGGGTACCCTCAGCCCCAGCATTTT. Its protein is CASSIVGGYPQPQHF.

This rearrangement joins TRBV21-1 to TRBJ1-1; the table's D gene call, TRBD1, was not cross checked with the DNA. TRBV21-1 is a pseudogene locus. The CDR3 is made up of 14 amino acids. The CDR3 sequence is CASSKALGGPEAFF. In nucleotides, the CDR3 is TGTGCCAGCAGCAAAGCGCTAGGGGGACCTGAAGCTTTCTTT.

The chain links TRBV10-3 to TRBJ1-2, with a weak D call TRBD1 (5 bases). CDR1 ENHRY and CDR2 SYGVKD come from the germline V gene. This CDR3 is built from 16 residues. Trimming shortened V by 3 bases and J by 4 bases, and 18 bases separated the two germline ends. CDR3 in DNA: TGTGCCATCAGTGAAGGACCAACAGGTGGAGCCTATGGCTACACCTTC. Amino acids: CAISEGPTGGAYGYTF.

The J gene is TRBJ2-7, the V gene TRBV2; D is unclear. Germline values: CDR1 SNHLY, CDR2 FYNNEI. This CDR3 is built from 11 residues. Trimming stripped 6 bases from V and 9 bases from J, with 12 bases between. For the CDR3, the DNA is TGTGCCAGCAGCCTAACCCTCTGGCAGTACTTC. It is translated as CASSLTLWQYF.

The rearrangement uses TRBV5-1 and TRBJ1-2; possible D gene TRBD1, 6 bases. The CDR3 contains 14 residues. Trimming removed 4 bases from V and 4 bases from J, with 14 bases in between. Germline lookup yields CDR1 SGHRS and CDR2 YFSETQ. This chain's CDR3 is CASSGTTGPYGYTF. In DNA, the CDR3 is TGCGCCAGCAGCGGAACAACAGGGCCCTATGGCTACACCTTC.

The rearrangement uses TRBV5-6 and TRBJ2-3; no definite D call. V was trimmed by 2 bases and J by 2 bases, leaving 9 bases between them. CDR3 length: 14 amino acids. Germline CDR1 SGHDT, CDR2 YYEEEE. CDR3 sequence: CASSFATDTDTQYF. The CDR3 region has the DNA TGTGCCAGCAGCTTTGCAACAGACACAGATACGCAGTATTTT.

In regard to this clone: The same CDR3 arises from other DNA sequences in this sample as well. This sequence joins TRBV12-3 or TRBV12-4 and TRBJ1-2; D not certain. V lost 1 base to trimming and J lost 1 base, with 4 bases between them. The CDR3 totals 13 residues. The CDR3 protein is CASSLGLNYGYTF. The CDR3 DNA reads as TGTGCCAGCAGTTTAGGGCTTAACTATGGCTACACCTTC.

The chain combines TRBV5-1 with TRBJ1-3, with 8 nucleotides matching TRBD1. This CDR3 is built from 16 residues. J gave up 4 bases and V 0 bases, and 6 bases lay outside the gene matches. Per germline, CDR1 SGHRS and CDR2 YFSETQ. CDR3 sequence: CASSLAPGGSGNTIYF. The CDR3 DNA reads TGCGCCAGCAGCTTGGCCCCAGGGGGCTCAGGAAACACCATATATTTT.

The CDR3 loop reads CASSYLRGAGETQYF. Written as DNA, the CDR3 is TGTGCCAGCAGTTACCTTCGGGGGGCCGGGGAGACCCAGTACTTC. This chain joins TRBV6-5 and TRBJ2-5; a possible D gene is TRBD2 (7 bases). The CDR3 covers 15 residues. V shed 2 bases and J shed 5 bases, with 15 bases lying between them. Germline assignment: CDR1 MNHEY and CDR2 SVGAGI.

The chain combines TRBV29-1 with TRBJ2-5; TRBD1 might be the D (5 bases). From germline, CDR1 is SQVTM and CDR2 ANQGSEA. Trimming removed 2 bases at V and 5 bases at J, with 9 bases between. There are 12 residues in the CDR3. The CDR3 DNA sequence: TGCAGCGTTGAATCTCAGGGTGAGACCCAGTACTTC. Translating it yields CSVESQGETQYF.

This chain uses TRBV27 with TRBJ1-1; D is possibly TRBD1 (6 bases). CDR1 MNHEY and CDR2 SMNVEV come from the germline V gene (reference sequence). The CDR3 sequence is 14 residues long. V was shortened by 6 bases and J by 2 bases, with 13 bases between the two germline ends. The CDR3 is CASSRGHQNTEAFF. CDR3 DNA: TGTGCCAGCAGCCGGGGACACCAAAACACTGAAGCTTTCTTT.

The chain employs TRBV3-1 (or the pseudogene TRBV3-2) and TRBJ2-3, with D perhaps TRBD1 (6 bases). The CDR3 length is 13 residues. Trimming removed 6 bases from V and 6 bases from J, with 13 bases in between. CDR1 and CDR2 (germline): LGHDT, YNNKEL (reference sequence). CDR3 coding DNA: TGTGCCAGCAGAGCTTACAGGGCGGATACGCAGTATTTT. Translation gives CASRAYRADTQYF.

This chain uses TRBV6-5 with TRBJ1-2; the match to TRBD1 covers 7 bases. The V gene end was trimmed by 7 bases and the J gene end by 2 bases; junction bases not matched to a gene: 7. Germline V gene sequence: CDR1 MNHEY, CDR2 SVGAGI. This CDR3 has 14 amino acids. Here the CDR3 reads CASTKTGLNYGYTF. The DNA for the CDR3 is TGTGCCAGCACCAAGACAGGGTTAAACTATGGCTACACCTTC.

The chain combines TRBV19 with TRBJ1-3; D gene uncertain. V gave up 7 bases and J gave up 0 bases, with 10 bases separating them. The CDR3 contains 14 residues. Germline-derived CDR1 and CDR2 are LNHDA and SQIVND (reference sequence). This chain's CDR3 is CASNRENSGNTIYF. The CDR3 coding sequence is TGTGCCAGTAACCGGGAAAACTCTGGAAACACCATATATTTT.

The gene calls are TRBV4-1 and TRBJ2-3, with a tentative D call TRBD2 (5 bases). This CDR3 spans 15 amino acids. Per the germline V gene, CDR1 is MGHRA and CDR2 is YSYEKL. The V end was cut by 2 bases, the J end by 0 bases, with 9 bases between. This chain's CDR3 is CASSQMRTSTDTQYF. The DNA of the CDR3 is TGCGCCAGCAGCCAAATGCGGACTAGCACAGATACGCAGTATTTT.

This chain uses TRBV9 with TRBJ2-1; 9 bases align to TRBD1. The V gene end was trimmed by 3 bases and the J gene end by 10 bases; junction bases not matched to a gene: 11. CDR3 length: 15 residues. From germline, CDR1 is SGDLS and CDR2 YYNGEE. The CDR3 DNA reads TGTGCCAGCAGCGCGACGGATACAGGGGGCGGAGAGCAGTTCTTC. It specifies CASSATDTGGGEQFF.

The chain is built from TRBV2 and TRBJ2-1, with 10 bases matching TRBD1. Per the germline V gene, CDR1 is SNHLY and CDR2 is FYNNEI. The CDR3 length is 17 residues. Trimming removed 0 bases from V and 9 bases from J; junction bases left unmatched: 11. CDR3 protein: CASSEALLFGTGVEQFF. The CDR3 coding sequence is TGTGCCAGCAGTGAAGCGCTTCTGTTTGGGACAGGGGTTGAGCAGTTCTTC.